The sequence of this T cell receptor (beta chain) was determined in a study of cytomegalovirus exposure and HLA in healthy donors. About the research overall: The Caucasian-associated ancestry cluster contained 75% to 85% of the roughly 400 genotyped donors.

As regards this clone: What it recognizes is unknown.

The PCR had 60 Vbeta and 13 Jbeta primers. Profiling relied on immunoSEQ multiplex PCR, and the TCRdb table lists in-frame clones only, not all of them. The profile shows about 200,000 clones, roughly 85% of them singletons. Broader study findings: Over 150 TCR beta chains were listed as cytomegalovirus-associated. Later, an analysis found that common viral pathogens appeared to be linked with several of the most significant clusters.

This cohort consisted of healthy bone marrow donors. The source material was PBMCs. The TCR sequence derives from a woman aged 30 to 39 in good health and CMV-seropositive.

The CDR3 DNA follows: TGTGCCAGCAGTGAGATAACTAGCGGGGGGGCCGCCGGGGAGCTGTTTTTT. Protein: CASSEITSGGAAGELFF. This chain connects TRBV6-1 to TRBJ2-2; TRBD2 aligns across 13 bases. Germline trimming cut 3 bases from V and 6 bases from J; bases unmatched to any gene: 7. This CDR3 contains 17 residues. CDR1 is MNHNS and CDR2 is SASEGT in the germline V gene.